This T cell receptor (beta chain) was recovered during a study of blood T cell repertoires in COVID-19. Overall study: Spain, Italy and the United States supplied samples that represented acute and convalescent COVID-19. Sample material is recorded as cDNA or gDNA derived from T cells, B-cell-depleted T cells, or PBMCs.

As regards this clone: Other nucleotide sequences from this sample produce the same CDR3.

Under the authors' procedure: Using reference gene primer amplification, nucleated cell counts were estimated. The data were produced by immunoSEQ multiplex PCR, yet TCRdb's version contains in-frame clones alone and is incomplete. The D gene and trimming were derived from the DNA, and the V and J assignments and clone size from that table. The sample includes about 110,000 clones, about four fifths of them seen just once. Germline CDR1 is MDHEN and CDR2 is SYDVKM. The CDR3 covers 13 residues. V lost 1 base and J 7 bases, leaving 10 bases between the germline ends. The specimen was peripheral blood. The chain uses TRBV28 and TRBJ1-2, with D tentatively TRBD1 (5 bases). The sequence came from a woman aged 70 to 79 with acute or convalescent COVID-19. The CDR3: CASSLSSRVGYTF. CDR3 sequence (DNA): TGTGCCAGCAGTTTATCCTCCAGGGTTGGCTACACCTTC.